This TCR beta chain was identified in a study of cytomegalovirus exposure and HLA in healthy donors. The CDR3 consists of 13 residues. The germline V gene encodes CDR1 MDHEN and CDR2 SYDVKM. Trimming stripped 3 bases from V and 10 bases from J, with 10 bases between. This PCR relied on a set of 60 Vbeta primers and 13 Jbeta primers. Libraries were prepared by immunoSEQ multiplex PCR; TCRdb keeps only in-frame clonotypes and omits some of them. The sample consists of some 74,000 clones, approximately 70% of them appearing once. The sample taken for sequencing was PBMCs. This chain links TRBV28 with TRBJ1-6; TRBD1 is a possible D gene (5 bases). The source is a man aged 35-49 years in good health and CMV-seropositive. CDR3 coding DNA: TGTGCCAGCAGTTTTCCGGGGGGGTCACCCCTCCACTTT. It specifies CASSFPGGSPLHF.